This TCR beta chain was obtained from a study of blood T cells in healthy people across ages. General observations from the study: PBMCs that were unsorted prevented a conclusive naive versus antigen-experienced comparison.

This clonotype occurred many times. Its antigen is undetermined. The germline CDR1 and CDR2 sequences are DFQATT and SNEGSKA (reference sequence). CDR3 length: 14 residues. Between the trimmed V and J ends, which lost 3 bases and 0 bases, there was a span of 8 bases. Sample-barcoded 5' priming and a J-beta primer mix drove a second PCR of about 6 to 11 cycles. Any given sample supplied a minimum of 2.5 million CDR3-containing paired-end reads. MiXCR was run by TCRdb on the 5' RACE reads, yielding one entry per CDR3 protein. This table holds about 1.7 million distinct CDR3 sequences, 28% found once. The clonotype was recovered from a woman aged 30 to 39 in good health. The rearrangement links TRBV20-1 to TRBJ1-4; D gene uncertain. Sequenced material: blood. CDR3 DNA sequence: TGCAGTGCTAGTCCCGGTGCAACTAATGAAAAACTGTTTTTT. Its translation is CSASPGATNEKLFF.